These 20 T cell receptor beta chains were sequenced from one sample in a study of T cells in narcolepsy. Libraries were prepared by immunoSEQ multiplex PCR; TCRdb keeps only in-frame clonotypes and omits some of them. Among about 20,000 clones listed, approximately 80% were seen once. The sample consisted of memory (CD45RA-) CD4+ T cells from blood. These receptor sequences come from a human donor in good health.

The chain combines TRBV27 with TRBJ1-6, with TRBD1 matching 7 bases. Germline loops: CDR1 MNHEY, CDR2 SMNVEV (reference sequence). J lost 6 bases, V lost 7 bases, and 9 bases had no gene match. This CDR3 spans 15 amino acids. The CDR3 DNA reads TGTGCCAGCAACCTTCAACAGGGGATTAATTCACCCCTCCACTTT. This sequence encodes CASNLQQGINSPLHF.

The gene calls are TRBV11-2 and TRBJ2-2; D is perhaps TRBD1 (6 bases). V was cut by 6 bases and J by 2 bases, with 16 bases left in between. CDR3 size: 16 residues. Germline V gives CDR1 SGHAT, CDR2 FQNNGV. As DNA, the CDR3 is TGTGCCAGCAGGCCCTCGGGGACAAGTAACACCGGGGAGCTGTTTTTT. Translated: CASRPSGTSNTGELFF.

The chain links TRBV5-5 to TRBJ2-3; the match to TRBD2 covers 11 bases. The CDR3 length is 18 residues. Looked up from germline, CDR1 is SGHKS and CDR2 is YYEKEE (reference sequence). V shed 0 bases and J 0 bases; nucleotides not matched to a gene: 6. The CDR3 bases are TGTGCCAGCAGCTTGGGGACTAGCGGGCCATATAGCACAGATACGCAGTATTTT. It encodes CASSLGTSGPYSTDTQYF.

This clone was seen only once. The rearrangement joins TRBV13 to TRBJ2-2, with D possibly being TRBD2 (6 bases). Germline V gene lookup returns CDR1 PRHDT and CDR2 FYEKMQ (reference sequence). Trimming took 5 bases from V and 0 from J, leaving 7 bases between them. There are 14 residues in the CDR3. CDR3 sequence reads: CASSGGANTGELFF. The CDR3, as DNA: TGTGCCAGCAGCGGCGGGGCGAACACCGGGGAGCTGTTTTTT.

CDR3 protein: CASSLVPSSGGSDTQYF. The CDR3 nucleotides read TGTGCCAGCAGCTTAGTCCCGTCTAGCGGGGGATCCGATACGCAGTATTTT. The chain uses TRBV7-8 and TRBJ2-3; 10 bases are a match to TRBD2. The V segment lost 1 base and the J segment 6 bases; nucleotides outside the gene matches: 10. The CDR3 has 17 residues. Per germline, CDR1 SGHVS and CDR2 FQNEAQ.

CDR3: CASSPGTAGSYNSPLHF. The CDR3 coding sequence is TGTGCCAGCAGCCCTGGGACGGCCGGCTCCTATAATTCACCCCTCCACTTT. This rearrangement joins TRBV5-6 to TRBJ1-6; maybe TRBD1 (5 bases). The CDR3 is made up of 17 amino acids. The V and J ends lost 4 bases and 0 bases respectively, with 14 bases between them. Germline V gene sequence: CDR1 SGHDT, CDR2 YYEEEE. Drawing the rest from reference TRBV5-6 and TRBJ1-6, the complete variable domain is DAGVTQSPTHLIKTRGQQVTLRCSPKSGHDTVSWYQQALGQGPQFIFQYYEEEERQRGNFPDRFSGHQFPNYSSELNVNALLLGDSALYLCASSPGTAGSYNSPLHFGNGTRLTVT.

With respect to this clone: Relative to the germline gene, one junction end is altered; a read error may explain this. This rearrangement joins TRBV7-7 to TRBJ2-7; the D gene is possibly TRBD1 (5 bases). The germline gives CDR1 SSHAT, CDR2 FNYEAQ (reference sequence). This CDR3 has 13 residues. CDR3 nucleotides: TGTGCTAGCAGCCAGGACACGTCCTACGAGCAGTACTTC. Amino acids: CASSQDTSYEQYF.

The CDR3 nucleotides read TGTGCCAGCTCACAGTCCAGCTTGGGCACTGAAGCTTTCTTT. Translated, it gives CASSQSSLGTEAFF. J is TRBJ1-1 and V is TRBV18; no firm D call. CDR1 and CDR2 from the germline V gene are KGHSH and LQKENI. There are 14 residues in the CDR3. Trimming left V 4 bases short and J 4 bases short, with 13 bases between.

This rearrangement joins TRBV18 to TRBJ2-5; D remains ambiguous. The CDR3 is 13 amino acids. The V and J ends lost 6 bases and 5 bases respectively, with 13 bases between them. Germline values: CDR1 KGHSH, CDR2 LQKENI. In DNA form, the CDR3 reads TGTGCCAGCTCCCAGGAACCCAGGGAGACCCAGTACTTC. Amino acids: CASSQEPRETQYF.

To note about this clone: The germline gene is not matched at one end of the junction; a read error may be the cause. J is TRBJ2-7 and V is TRBV19, with 10 positions matching TRBD1. Germline-derived CDR1 and CDR2 are LNHDA and SQIVND (reference sequence). The length of the CDR3 is 14 residues. CDR3 bases: TGTGCCGGTAGTCAGACAGGGGGCCAGGACGAGCAGTACTTC. Translated: CAGSQTGGQDEQYF.

J is TRBJ2-2 and V is TRBV27, with D uncertain. Trimming stripped 8 bases from V and 0 bases from J, with 10 bases between. Looked up from germline, CDR1 is MNHEY and CDR2 is SMNVEV (reference sequence). This CDR3 has 14 residues. The CDR3 loop is CASRLVPNTGELFF. Here the CDR3 DNA reads TGTGCCAGCCGTCTGGTACCGAACACCGGGGAGCTGTTTTTT.

The rearrangement uses TRBV6-1 and TRBJ1-6; D ambiguous. Trimming removed 0 bases at V and 4 bases at J, with 7 bases between. Germline assignment: CDR1 MNHNS and CDR2 SASEGT. This CDR3 has 15 residues. CDR3 in amino acids: CASSEAGQYNSPLHF. The CDR3 region has the DNA TGTGCCAGCAGTGAAGCAGGGCAGTATAATTCACCCCTCCACTTT.

This chain connects TRBV4-3 to TRBJ1-6; tentatively, D is TRBD1 (5 bases). This CDR3 has 16 amino acids. V lost 1 base, J lost 10 bases, and 17 bases lay in between. Germline V gene sequence: CDR1 LGHNA, CDR2 YSLEER. The CDR3, as DNA: TGCGCCAGCAGCCAAGGTGGGGAAAGAAGGGGATCACCCCTCCACTTT. Translation gives CASSQGGERRGSPLHF.

The genes are TRBV6-1 and TRBJ1-5; D remains unclear. The CDR3 has 12 residues. The germline CDR1 and CDR2 sequences are MNHNS and SASEGT. V lost 8 bases, J lost 5 bases, and 10 bases lay in between. CDR3: CASQHLDQPQHF. The CDR3 nucleotides are TGTGCCAGCCAGCATCTCGATCAGCCCCAGCATTTT.

This chain joins TRBV19 and TRBJ1-3; TRBD1 might be the D (5 bases). This CDR3 has 14 amino acids. V gave up 5 bases and J gave up 5 bases, with 13 bases separating them. Germline loops: CDR1 LNHDA, CDR2 SQIVND (reference sequence). The CDR3 region is CASSPGTSRNTIYF. CDR3 sequence (DNA): TGTGCCAGTAGTCCCGGGACCTCCAGAAACACCATATATTTT. Combining the CDR3 with reference TRBV19 and TRBJ1-3 gives the whole variable domain DGGITQSPKYLFRKEGQNVTLSCEQNLNHDAMYWYRQDPGQGLRLIYYSQIVNDFQKGDIAEGYSVSREKKESFPLTVTSAQKNPTAFYLCASSPGTSRNTIYFGEGSWLTVV.

To note about this clone: Different DNA sequences within this sample yield the same CDR3. The chain combines TRBV7-9 with TRBJ1-5; TRBD1 might be the D (5 bases). The CDR3 has 16 residues. Germline V lookup: CDR1 SEHNR, CDR2 FQNEAQ (reference sequence). Trimming stripped 5 bases from V and 3 bases from J, with 17 bases between. The CDR3 loop is CASSGRGGIDNQPQHF. In DNA, the CDR3 is TGTGCCAGCAGCGGTCGGGGGGGGATAGACAATCAGCCCCAGCATTTT.

This clone was counted a few times. The rearrangement links TRBV4-3 to TRBJ1-2, with D perhaps matching TRBD1 (6 bases). Per germline, CDR1 LGHNA and CDR2 YSLEER. The CDR3 length is 16 residues. V was cut by 0 bases and J by 5 bases, with 16 bases left in between. CDR3: CASSQEYARGGYGYTF. The CDR3, as DNA: TGCGCCAGCAGCCAAGAATACGCCAGGGGAGGGTATGGCTACACCTTC.

The chain uses TRBV30 and TRBJ2-6; D is tentatively TRBD1 or TRBD2 (5 bases each). Trimming removed 5 bases at V and 6 bases at J, with 20 bases between. Germline CDR1 reads GTSNPN; CDR2 reads SVGIG (reference sequence). The CDR3 is made up of 16 amino acids. CDR3 protein: CAWGEYQGWVANVLTF. The DNA of the CDR3 is TGTGCCTGGGGGGAGTACCAGGGCTGGGTGGCCAACGTCCTGACTTTC.

Only a few counts were recorded for this clone. The chain carries TRBV6-1 and TRBJ1-3; D remains unclear. This CDR3 contains 13 residues. Germline values: CDR1 MNHNS, CDR2 SASEGT. The V and J ends lost 4 bases and 1 base respectively, with 5 bases between them. CDR3 DNA: TGTGCCAGCAGTGCGGGGTCTGGAAACACCATATATTTT. Its translation is CASSAGSGNTIYF.

This chain joins TRBV18 and TRBJ2-7; D is undetermined. V was pared by 1 base and J by 5 bases, with 12 bases between. The CDR3 is 14 residues long. Germline CDR1 is KGHSH and CDR2 is LQKENI. CDR3 bases: TGTGCCAGCTCACCACGCCCAGGTCCCAACGAGCAGTACTTC. Translating gives CASSPRPGPNEQYF.